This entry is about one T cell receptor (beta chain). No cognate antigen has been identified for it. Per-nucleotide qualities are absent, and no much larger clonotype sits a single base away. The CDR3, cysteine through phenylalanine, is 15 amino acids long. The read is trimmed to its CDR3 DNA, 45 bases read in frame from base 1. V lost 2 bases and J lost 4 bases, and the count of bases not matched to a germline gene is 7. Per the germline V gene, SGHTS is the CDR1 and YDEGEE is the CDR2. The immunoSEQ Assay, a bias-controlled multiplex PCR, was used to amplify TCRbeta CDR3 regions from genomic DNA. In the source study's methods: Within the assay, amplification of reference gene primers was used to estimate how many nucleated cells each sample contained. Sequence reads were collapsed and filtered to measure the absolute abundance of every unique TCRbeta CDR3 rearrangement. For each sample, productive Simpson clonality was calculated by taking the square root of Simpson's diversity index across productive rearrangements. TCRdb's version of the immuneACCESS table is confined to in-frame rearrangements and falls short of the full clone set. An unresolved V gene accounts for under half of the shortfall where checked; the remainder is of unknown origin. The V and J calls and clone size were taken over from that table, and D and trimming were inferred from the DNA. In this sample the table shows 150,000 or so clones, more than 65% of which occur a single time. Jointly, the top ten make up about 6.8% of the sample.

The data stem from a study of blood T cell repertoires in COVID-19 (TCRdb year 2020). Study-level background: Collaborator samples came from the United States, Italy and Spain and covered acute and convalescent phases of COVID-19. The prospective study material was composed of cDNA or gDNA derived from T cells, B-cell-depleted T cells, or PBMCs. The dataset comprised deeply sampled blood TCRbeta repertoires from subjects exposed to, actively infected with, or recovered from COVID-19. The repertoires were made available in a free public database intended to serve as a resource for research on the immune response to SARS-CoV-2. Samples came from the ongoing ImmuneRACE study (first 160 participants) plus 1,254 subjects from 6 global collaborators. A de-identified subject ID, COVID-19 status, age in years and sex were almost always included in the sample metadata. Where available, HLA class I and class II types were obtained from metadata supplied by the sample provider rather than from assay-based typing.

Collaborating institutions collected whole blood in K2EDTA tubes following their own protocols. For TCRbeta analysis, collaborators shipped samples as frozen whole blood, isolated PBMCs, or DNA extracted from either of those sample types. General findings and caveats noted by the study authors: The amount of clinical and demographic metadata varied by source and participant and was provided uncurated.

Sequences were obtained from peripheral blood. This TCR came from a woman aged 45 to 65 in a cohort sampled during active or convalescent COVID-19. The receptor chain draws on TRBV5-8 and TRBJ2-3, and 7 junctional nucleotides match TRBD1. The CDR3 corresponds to CASSFQGERADTQYF. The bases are TGTGCCAGCAGCTTCCAGGGGGAAAGGGCAGATACGCAGTATTTT.